This T cell receptor delta chain was captured by sequencing in a study of gamma-delta chains in newborns, infants, children. Overall study: Microbial exposure reportedly drives polyclonal innate γδ T cell expansion after birth.

TCRdb reanalysed the reads with CATT. This table holds 1,500 to 2,500 delta-chain clones, 3% found once. The CDR3 is 16 residues long. Germline CDR1 is GEAIGNYY and CDR2 is EKD. This clone has a handful of counts. One junction end does not reproduce the germline sequence, and a read error may be involved. In the same sample, other DNA sequences code for this CDR3. The chain joins TRDV2 to TRDJ1; a possible D gene is TRDD3 (5 bases). The material sequenced was blood. The TCR was taken from a child in good health. The CDR3 is CACDDLTGGPTDKLIF. In DNA, the CDR3 is TGCGCCTGTGACGACCTTACCGGGGGCCCTACCGATAAACTCATCTTT.